This T cell receptor (beta chain) emerged from a study of blood T cell repertoires in COVID-19. The protocol was immunoSEQ multiplex PCR, while the TCRdb copy is restricted to in-frame clones and leaves out a portion. The repertoire holds some 150,000 clones, with about nine tenths as singletons. Trimming left V 5 bases short and J 7 bases short, with 6 bases between. The CDR3 is 10 residues long. Germline V lookup: CDR1 DFQATT, CDR2 SNEGSKA (reference sequence). The V call is TRBV20-1, the J call TRBJ2-1; D gene ambiguous. The clonotype originates from a man in his fifties or sixties who had recovered from COVID-19. Sequenced sample: PBMCs or T cells enriched from blood (not recorded which). The CDR3 is CSALSNEQFF. Written as DNA, the CDR3 is TGCAGTGCTCTCTCGAATGAGCAGTTCTTC.